The clone carrying this T cell receptor (beta chain) showed up just once. This sample was taken from a study of CD4 T cells in relation to SARS-CoV-2 and coronaviruses. V shed 4 bases and J 5 bases; nucleotides not matched to a gene: 6. Germline assignment: CDR1 LGHNA and CDR2 YNFKEQ. The CDR3 length is 14 residues. TCRdb's table, derived via immunoSEQ multiplex PCR, lists solely in-frame clones and lacks some. This table holds 10,000 or so clones, around 86% found once. Sequenced input: naive CD4+ T cells from PBMCs. Subset specified: naive CD4+ T cells isolated by negative enrichment. This chain links TRBV4-2 with TRBJ2-7; 9 nucleotides line up with TRBD1. The TCR was taken from an adult with COVID-19. CDR3 region: CASSRSQGADEQYF. CDR3 sequence (DNA): TGTGCCAGCAGCCGTTCACAGGGGGCCGACGAGCAGTACTTC.